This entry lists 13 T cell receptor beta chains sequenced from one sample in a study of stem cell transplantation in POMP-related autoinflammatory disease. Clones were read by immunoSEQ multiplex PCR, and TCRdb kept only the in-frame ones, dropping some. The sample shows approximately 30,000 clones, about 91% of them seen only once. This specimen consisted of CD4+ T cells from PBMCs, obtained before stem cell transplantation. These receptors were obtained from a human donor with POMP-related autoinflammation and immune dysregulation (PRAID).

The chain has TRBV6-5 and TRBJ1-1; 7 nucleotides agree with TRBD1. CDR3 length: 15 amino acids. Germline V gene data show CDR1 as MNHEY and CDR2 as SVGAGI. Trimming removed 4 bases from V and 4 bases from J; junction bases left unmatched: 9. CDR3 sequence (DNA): TGTGCCAGCAGTTCCTACAGGGGAGTGGGCACTGAAGCTTTCTTT. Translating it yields CASSSYRGVGTEAFF.

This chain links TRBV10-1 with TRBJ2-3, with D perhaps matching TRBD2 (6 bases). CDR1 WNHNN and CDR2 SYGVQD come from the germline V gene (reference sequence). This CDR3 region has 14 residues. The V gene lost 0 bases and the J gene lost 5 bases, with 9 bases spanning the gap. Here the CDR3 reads CASSESRLVDTQYF. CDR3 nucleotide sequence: TGCGCCAGCAGTGAGTCCCGACTAGTAGATACGCAGTATTTT.

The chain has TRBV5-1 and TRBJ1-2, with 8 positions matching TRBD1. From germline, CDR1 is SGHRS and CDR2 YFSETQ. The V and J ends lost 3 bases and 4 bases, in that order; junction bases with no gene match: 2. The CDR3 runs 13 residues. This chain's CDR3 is CASSSGQGYGYTF. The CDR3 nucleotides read TGCGCCAGCAGCTCCGGACAGGGCTATGGCTACACCTTC.

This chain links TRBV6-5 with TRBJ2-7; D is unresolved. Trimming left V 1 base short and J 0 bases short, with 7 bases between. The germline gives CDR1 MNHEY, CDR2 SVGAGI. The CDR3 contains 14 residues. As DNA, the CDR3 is TGTGCCAGCAGTTACTTCGGTGACTCCTACGAGCAGTACTTC. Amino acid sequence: CASSYFGDSYEQYF.

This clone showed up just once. The CDR3 nucleotides are TGTGCCAGCAGTTTAGCGACAGGGAGCTCTGGAAACACCATATATTTT. It specifies CASSLATGSSGNTIYF. The chain has TRBV28 and TRBJ1-3, with 7 bases lining up with TRBD1. The CDR3 is 16 residues long. With 2 bases clipped from V and 0 bases from J, the junction kept 4 bases outside the gene matches. Germline V lookup: CDR1 MDHEN, CDR2 SYDVKM.

CDR3 region: CAATGNYGYTF. The CDR3 coding sequence is TGTGCGGCGACCGGAAACTATGGCTACACCTTC. This sequence joins TRBV28 and TRBJ1-2; unclear D gene. The CDR3 is 11 amino acids. Germline V lookup: CDR1 MDHEN, CDR2 SYDVKM.

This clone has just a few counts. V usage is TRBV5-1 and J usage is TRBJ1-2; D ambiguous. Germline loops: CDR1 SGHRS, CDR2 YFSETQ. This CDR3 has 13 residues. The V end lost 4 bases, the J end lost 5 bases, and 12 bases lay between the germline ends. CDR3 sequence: CASSKEQLYGYTF. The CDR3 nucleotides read TGCGCCAGCAGCAAGGAACAGTTATATGGCTACACCTTC. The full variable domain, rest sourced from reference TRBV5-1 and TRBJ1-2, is KAGVTQTPRYLIKTRGQQVTLSCSPISGHRSVSWYQQTPGQGLQFLFEYFSETQRNKGNFPGRFSGRQFSNSRSEMNVSTLELGDSALYLCASSKEQLYGYTFGSGTRLTVV.

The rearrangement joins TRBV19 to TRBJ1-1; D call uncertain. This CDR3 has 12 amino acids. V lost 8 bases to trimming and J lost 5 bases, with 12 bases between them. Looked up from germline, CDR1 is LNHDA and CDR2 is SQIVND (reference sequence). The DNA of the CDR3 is TGTGCCAGTTTCGGCGGGCGGACTGAAGCTTTCTTT. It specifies CASFGGRTEAFF. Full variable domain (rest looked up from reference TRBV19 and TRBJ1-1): DGGITQSPKYLFRKEGQNVTLSCEQNLNHDAMYWYRQDPGQGLRLIYYSQIVNDFQKGDIAEGYSVSREKKESFPLTVTSAQKNPTAFYLCASFGGRTEAFFGQGTRLTVV.

CDR3: CASSEFPGGHETQYF. The CDR3 bases are TGTGCCAGCAGTGAATTCCCGGGGGGGCATGAGACCCAGTACTTC. V and J are TRBV25-1 and TRBJ2-5, with TRBD2 matching over 8 bases. The CDR3 contains 15 residues. From germline, CDR1 is MGHDK and CDR2 SYGVNS. With V trimmed by 1 base and J by 5 bases, 6 bases remained unmatched.

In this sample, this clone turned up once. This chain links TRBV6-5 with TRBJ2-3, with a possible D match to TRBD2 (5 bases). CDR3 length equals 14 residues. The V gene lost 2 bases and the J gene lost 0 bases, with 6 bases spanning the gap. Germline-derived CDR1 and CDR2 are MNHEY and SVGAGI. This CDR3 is CASSYEGSTDTQYF. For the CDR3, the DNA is TGTGCCAGCAGTTACGAGGGTAGCACAGATACGCAGTATTTT.

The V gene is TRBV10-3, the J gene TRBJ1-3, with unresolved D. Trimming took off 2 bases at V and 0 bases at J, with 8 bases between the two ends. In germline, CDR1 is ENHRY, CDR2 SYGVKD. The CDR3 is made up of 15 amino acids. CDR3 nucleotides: TGTGCCATCAGTGAGCTAGGGATCTCTGGAAACACCATATATTTT. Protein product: CAISELGISGNTIYF.

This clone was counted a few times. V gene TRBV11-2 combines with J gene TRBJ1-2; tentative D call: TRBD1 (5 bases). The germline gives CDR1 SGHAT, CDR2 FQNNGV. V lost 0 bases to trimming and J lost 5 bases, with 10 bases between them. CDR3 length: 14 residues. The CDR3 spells CASSLEGVLYGYTF. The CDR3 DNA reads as TGTGCCAGCAGCTTAGAGGGGGTATTGTATGGCTACACCTTC.

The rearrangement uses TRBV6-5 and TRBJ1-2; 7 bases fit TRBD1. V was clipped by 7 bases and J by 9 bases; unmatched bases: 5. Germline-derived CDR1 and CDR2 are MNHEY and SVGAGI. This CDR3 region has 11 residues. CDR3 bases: TGTGCCAGCACCCACAGGGGAAGCTACACCTTC. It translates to CASTHRGSYTF.